This T cell receptor (beta chain) appears in the sequencing data of a study of T-cell reconstitution after alpha-beta-depleted transplantation in children. The CDR3 covers 16 residues. V lost 3 bases and J lost 9; bases outside the gene matches: 12. Germline lookup yields CDR1 SGHRS and CDR2 YFSETQ. The study's findings and limits: At day 60, the high TCRbeta diversity found in some patients originated from recipient T cells and thymic progenitors that had survived. T-cell counts and diversity at one year post-transplant came mainly from newly produced T cells. Reportedly, roughly two months post-transplant, alpha-beta T cells arose from several hundred expanded graft clones.

As concerns this clonotype: What it recognizes is unknown.

Construction of the TCRbeta library involved unique molecular identifiers. Using its own MiXCR run on the PCR reads, TCRdb lists one record per CDR3 protein. This sample yields about 900,000 distinct CDR3 sequences, of which roughly 29% are seen a single time; around 30% belongs to the top ten. The sequences come from PBMCs, mostly from graft donor cells, collected 360 days after TCRalphabeta/CD19-depleted stem cell transplant. V usage is TRBV5-1 and J usage is TRBJ1-6; the match to TRBD1 covers 7 bases. This clonotype was sampled from a boy under two years old who had a stem cell transplant for SCID, so the T cells may come from the graft donor. The CDR3 region is CASSWTGQTAGSPLHF. In DNA form, the CDR3 reads TGCGCCAGCAGCTGGACGGGACAGACCGCTGGTTCACCCCTCCACTTT.